This TCR beta chain is drawn from a study of cytomegalovirus exposure and HLA in healthy donors. This clone was seen a handful of times. PCR involved 60 Vbeta and 13 Jbeta primers. Assay: immunoSEQ multiplex PCR; the TCRdb copy retains only in-frame clones and omits some. Here the sample spans 100,000 to 120,000 clones, over 12% being singletons. The germline gives CDR1 SGHAT, CDR2 FQNNGV. There are 16 residues in the CDR3. V dropped 5 bases and J dropped 5; count of bases not matched to a gene: 12. The V call is TRBV11-2, the J call TRBJ2-5, with 9 nucleotides matching TRBD2. The sequenced sample consisted of PBMCs. This clonotype originated in a female donor in good health and CMV-seronegative. This CDR3 reads CASSPRRGREGETQYF. The CDR3 nucleotides are TGTGCCAGCAGCCCCCGGAGAGGGCGGGAGGGGGAGACCCAGTACTTC.